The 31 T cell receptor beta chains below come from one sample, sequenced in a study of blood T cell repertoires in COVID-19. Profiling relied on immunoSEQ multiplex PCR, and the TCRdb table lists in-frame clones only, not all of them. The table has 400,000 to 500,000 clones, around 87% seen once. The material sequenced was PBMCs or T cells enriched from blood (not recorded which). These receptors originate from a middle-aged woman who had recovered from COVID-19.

CDR3 coding DNA: TGTGCCAGCAGTCTGGACAGGGCACGTCAGCCCCAGCATTTT. This codes for CASSLDRARQPQHF. The chain combines TRBV27 with TRBJ1-5; 8 bases fit TRBD1. CDR3 length: 14 residues. In germline, CDR1 is MNHEY, CDR2 SMNVEV (reference sequence). The ends lost 5 bases at V and 6 bases at J; junction bases unmatched: 6.

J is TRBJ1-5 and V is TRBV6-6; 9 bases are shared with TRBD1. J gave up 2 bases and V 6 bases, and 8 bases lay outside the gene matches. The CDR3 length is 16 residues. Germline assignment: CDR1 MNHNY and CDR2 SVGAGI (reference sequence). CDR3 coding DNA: TGTGCCAGCAGCCGTGGACAGGGGAGCGGCAATCAGCCCCAGCATTTT. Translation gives CASSRGQGSGNQPQHF.

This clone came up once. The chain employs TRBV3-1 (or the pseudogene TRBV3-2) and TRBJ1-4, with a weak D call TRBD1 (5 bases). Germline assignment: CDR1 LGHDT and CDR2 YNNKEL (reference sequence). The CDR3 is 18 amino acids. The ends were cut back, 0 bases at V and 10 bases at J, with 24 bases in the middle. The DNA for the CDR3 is TGTGCCAGCAGCCAAGAACACCTCGGTAGGGGCGCTTCTGGAAAACTGTTTTTT. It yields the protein CASSQEHLGRGASGKLFF.

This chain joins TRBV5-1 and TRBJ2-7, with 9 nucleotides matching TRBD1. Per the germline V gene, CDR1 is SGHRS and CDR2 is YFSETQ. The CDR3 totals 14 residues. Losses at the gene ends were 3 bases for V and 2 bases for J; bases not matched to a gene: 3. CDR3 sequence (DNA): TGCGCCAGCAGCTGGGACAGGGAAACCTACGAGCAGTACTTC. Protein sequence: CASSWDRETYEQYF.

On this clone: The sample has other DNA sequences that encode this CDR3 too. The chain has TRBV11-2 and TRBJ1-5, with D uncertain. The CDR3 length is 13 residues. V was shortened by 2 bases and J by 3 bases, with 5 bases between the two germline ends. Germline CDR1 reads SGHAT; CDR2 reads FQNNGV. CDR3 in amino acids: CASSLSLNQPQHF. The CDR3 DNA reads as TGTGCCAGCAGCTTAAGCCTCAATCAGCCCCAGCATTTT.

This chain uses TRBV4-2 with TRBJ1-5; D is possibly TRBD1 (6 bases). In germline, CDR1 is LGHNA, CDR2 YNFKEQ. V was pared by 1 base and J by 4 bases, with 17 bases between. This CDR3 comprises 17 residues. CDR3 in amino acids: CASSQGVGDRRNQPQHF. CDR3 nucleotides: TGTGCCAGCAGCCAAGGGGTGGGCGACAGGCGGAATCAGCCCCAGCATTTT.

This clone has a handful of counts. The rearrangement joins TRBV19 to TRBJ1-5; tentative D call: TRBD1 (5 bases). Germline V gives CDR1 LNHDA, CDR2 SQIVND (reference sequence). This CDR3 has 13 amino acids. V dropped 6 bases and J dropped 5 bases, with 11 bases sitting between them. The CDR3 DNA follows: TGTGCCAGTAGGGGCAGGGACTATCAGCCCCAGCATTTT. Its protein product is CASRGRDYQPQHF.

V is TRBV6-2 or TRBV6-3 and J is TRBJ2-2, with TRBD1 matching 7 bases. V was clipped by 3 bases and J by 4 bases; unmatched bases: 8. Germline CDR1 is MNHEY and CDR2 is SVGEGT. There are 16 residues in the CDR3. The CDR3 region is CASSYETGLLTGELFF. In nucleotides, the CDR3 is TGTGCCAGCAGTTATGAGACAGGGCTGCTCACCGGGGAGCTGTTTTTT.

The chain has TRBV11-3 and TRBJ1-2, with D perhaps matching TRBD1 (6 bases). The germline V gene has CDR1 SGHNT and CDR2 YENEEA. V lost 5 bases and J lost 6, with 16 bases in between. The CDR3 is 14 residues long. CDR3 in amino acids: CASSTGGQRHGYTF. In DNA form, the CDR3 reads TGTGCCAGCAGCACCGGAGGACAGCGACATGGCTACACCTTC.

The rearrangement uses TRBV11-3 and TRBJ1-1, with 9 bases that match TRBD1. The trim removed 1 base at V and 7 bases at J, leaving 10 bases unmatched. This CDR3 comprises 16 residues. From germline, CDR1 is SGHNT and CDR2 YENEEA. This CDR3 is CASSLGITGGGREAFF. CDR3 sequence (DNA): TGTGCCAGCAGCTTAGGCATCACAGGGGGCGGCCGTGAAGCTTTCTTT.

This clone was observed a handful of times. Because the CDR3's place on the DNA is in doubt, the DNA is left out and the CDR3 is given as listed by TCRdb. CDR3 in amino acids: CASSSSSTDTQYF. The rearrangement joins TRBV6-6 to TRBJ2-3; the table's D call, TRBD2, was not checked against the DNA. The CDR3 is 13 residues long, ends included. The germline V gene has CDR1 MNHNY and CDR2 SVGAGI (reference sequence).

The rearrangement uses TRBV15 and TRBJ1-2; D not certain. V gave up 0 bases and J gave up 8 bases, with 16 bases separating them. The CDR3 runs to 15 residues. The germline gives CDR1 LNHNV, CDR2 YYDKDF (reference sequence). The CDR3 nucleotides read TGTGCCACCAGCAGAGATTGGCGGAGGGCTGGCGGCTACACCTTC. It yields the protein CATSRDWRRAGGYTF.

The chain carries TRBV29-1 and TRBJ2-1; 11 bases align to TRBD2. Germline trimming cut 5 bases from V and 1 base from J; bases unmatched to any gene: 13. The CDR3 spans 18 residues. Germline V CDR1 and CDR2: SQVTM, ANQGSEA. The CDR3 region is CSVWVTSGRIGSYNEQFF. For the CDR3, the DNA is TGCAGCGTTTGGGTTACTAGCGGGAGAATCGGATCCTACAATGAGCAGTTCTTC.

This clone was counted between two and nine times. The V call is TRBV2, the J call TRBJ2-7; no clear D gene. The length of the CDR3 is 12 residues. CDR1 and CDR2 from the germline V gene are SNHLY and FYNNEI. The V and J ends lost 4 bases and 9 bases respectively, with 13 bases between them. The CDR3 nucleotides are TGTGCCAGCAGTGGGGCTCGTACCTCGCAGTACTTC. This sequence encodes CASSGARTSQYF.

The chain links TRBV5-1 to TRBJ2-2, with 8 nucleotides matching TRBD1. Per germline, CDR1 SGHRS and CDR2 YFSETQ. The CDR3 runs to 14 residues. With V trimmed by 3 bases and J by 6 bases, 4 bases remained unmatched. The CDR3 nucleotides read TGCGCCAGCAGCTGGGCAGGGGGCCCCGGGGAGCTGTTTTTT. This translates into CASSWAGGPGELFF.

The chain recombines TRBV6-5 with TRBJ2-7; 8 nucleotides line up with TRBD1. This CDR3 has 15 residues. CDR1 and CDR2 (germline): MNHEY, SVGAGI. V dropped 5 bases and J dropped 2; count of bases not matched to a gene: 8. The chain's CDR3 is CASSRTGTGPYEQYF. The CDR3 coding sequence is TGTGCCAGCAGTAGAACCGGGACAGGTCCCTACGAGCAGTACTTC.

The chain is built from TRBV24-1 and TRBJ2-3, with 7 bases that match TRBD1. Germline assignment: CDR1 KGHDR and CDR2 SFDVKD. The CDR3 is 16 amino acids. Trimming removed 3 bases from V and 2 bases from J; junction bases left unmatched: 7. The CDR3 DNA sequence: TGTGCCACCAGTGATCCGGGGACAGACGTCACAGATACGCAGTATTTT. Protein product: CATSDPGTDVTDTQYF.

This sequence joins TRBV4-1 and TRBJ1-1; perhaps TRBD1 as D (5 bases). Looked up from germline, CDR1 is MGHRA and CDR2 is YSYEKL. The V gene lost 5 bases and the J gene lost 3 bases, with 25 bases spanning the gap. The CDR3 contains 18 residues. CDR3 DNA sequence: TGCGCCAGCAGCTCGTGGCCAGGGAAGGTAGTTGGGTACACTGAAGCTTTCTTT. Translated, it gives CASSSWPGKVVGYTEAFF.

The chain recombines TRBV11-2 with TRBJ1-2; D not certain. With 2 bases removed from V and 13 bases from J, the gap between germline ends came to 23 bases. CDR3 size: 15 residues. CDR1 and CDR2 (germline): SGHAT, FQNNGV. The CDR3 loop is CASSLSGQSLVPVTF. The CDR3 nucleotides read TGTGCCAGCAGCTTAAGCGGGCAAAGCTTAGTACCAGTCACCTTC.

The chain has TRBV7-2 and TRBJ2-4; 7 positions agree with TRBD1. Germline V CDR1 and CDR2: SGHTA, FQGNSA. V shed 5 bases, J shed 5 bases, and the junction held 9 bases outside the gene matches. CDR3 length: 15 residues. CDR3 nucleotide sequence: TGTGCCAGCAGCGCCCAACAGGGGCGCGAAAACATTCAGTACTTC. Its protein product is CASSAQQGRENIQYF.

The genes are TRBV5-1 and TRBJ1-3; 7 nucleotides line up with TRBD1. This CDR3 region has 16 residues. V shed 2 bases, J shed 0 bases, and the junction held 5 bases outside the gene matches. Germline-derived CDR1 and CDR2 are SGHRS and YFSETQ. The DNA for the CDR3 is TGCGCCAGCAGCTTCCAAGGACAGGACTCTGGAAACACCATATATTTT. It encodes CASSFQGQDSGNTIYF.

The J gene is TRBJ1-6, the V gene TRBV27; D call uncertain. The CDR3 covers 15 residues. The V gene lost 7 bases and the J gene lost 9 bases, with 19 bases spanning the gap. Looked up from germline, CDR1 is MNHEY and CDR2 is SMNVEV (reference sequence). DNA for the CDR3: TGTGCCAGCACCCTAAAGCCGGGCCGGGGTTCACCCCTCCACTTT. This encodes CASTLKPGRGSPLHF.

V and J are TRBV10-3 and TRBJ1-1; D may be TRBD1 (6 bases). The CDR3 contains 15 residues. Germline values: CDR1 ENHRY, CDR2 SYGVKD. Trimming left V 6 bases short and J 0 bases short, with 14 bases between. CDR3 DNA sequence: TGTGCCATCAGGCGGGCAGGGGATATGAACACTGAAGCTTTCTTT. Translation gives CAIRRAGDMNTEAFF.

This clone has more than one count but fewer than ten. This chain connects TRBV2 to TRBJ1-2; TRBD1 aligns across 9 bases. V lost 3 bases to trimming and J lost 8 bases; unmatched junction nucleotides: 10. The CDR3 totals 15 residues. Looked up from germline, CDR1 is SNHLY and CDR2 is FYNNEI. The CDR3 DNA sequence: TGTGCCAGCAGTGAGGGGACAGGGAAGGCGTGGGGCTACACCTTC. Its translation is CASSEGTGKAWGYTF.

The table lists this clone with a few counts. The CDR3 coding sequence is TGTGCCAGCAGCTTAAGACGGGGGAGGGTCAATGAGCAGTTCTTC. Encoded protein: CASSLRRGRVNEQFF. The chain recombines TRBV7-2 with TRBJ2-1, with 7 nucleotides matching TRBD2. Germline assignment: CDR1 SGHTA and CDR2 FQGNSA. The CDR3 spans 15 residues. The V segment lost 2 bases and the J segment 6 bases; nucleotides outside the gene matches: 7.

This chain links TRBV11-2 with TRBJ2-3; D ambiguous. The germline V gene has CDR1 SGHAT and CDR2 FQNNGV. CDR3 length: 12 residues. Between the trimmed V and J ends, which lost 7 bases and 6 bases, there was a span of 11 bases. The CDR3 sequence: CASTQEVDTQYF. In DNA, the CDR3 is TGTGCCAGCACACAAGAGGTGGATACGCAGTATTTT.

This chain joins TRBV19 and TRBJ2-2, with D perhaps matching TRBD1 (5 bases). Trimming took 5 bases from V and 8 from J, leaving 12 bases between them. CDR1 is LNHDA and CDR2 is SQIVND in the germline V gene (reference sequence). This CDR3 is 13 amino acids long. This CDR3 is CASSATQGGELFF. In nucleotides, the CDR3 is TGTGCCAGTAGTGCCACTCAGGGAGGGGAGCTGTTTTTT.

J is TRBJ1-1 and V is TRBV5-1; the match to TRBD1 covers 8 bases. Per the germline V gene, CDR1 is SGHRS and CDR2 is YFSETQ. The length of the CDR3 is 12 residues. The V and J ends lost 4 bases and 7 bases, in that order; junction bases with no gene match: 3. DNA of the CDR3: TGCGCCAGCAGCGTAGGACAGGGTGAAGCTTTCTTT. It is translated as CASSVGQGEAFF.

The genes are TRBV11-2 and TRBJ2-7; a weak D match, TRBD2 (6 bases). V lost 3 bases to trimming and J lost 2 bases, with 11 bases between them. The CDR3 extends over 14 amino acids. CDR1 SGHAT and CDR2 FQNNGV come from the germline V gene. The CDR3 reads CASSLAGGTYEQYF. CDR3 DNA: TGTGCCAGCAGCTTGGCCGGCGGGACCTACGAGCAGTACTTC.

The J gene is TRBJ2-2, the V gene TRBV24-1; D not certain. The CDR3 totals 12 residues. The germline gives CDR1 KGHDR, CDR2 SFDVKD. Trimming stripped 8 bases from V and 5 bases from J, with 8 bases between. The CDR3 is CATKSETGELFF. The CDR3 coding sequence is TGTGCCACCAAATCCGAGACCGGGGAGCTGTTTTTT.

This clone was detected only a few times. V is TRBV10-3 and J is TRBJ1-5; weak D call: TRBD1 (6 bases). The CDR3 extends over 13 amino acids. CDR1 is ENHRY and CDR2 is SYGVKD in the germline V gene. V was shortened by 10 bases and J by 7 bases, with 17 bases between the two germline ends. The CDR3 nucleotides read TGTGCCAGTGGACAGAGGCTCGGGCAGCCCCAGCATTTT. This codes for CASGQRLGQPQHF.